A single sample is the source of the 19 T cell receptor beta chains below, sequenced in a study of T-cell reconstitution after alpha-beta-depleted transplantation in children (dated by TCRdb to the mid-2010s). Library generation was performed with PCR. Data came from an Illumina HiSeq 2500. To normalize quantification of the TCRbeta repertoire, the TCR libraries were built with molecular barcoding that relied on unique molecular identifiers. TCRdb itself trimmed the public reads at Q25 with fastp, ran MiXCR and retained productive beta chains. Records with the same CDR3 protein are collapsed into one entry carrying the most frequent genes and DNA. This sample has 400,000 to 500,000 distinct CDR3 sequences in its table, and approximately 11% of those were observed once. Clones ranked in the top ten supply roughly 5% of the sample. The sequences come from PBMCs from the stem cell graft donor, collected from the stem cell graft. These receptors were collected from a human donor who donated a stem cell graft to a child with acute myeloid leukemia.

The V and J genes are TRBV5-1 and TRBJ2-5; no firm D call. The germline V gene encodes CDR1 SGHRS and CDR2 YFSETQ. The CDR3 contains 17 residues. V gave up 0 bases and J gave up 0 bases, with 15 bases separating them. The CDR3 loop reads CASSLVGPPNDQETQYF. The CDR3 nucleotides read TGCGCCAGCAGCTTGGTTGGACCACCTAACGACCAAGAGACCCAGTACTTC.

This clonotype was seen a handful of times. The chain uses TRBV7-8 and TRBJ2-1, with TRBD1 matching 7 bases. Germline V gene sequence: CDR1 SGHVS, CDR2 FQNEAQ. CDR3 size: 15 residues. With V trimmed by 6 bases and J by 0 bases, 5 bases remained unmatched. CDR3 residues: CASRTGPSSYNEQFF. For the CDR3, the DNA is TGTGCCAGCAGGACAGGGCCCAGCTCCTACAATGAGCAGTTCTTC.

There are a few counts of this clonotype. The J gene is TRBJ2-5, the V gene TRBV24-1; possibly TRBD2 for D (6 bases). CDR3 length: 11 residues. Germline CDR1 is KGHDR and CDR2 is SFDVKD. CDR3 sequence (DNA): TGTGTCACGAGGGGAGGAGAGACCCAGTACTTC. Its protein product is CVTRGGETQYF.

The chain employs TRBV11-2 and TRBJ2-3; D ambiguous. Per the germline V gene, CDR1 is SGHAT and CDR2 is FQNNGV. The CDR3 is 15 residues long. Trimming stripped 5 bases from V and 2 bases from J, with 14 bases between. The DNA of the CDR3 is TGTGCCAGCAGCACCTTCCCACAGACCACAGATACGCAGTATTTT. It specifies CASSTFPQTTDTQYF.

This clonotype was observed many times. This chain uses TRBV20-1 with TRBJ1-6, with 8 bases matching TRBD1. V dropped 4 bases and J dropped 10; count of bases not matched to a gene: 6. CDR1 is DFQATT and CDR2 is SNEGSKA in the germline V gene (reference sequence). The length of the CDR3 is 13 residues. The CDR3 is CSATQGAGSPLHF. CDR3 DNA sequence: TGCAGTGCTACCCAGGGGGCTGGGTCACCCCTCCACTTT.

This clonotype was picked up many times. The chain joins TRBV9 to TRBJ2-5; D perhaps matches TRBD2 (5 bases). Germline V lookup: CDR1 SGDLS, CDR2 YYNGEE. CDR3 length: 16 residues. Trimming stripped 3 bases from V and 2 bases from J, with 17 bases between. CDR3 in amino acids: CASSAAASGPQETQYF. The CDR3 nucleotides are TGTGCCAGCAGCGCCGCGGCGAGCGGACCTCAAGAGACCCAGTACTTC.

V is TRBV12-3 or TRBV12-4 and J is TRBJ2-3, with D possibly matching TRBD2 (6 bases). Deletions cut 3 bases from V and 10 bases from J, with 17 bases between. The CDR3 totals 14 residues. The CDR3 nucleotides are TGTGCCAGCAGTTTGCGGGGTAGCCAAGGTGCGCAGTATTTT. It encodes CASSLRGSQGAQYF.

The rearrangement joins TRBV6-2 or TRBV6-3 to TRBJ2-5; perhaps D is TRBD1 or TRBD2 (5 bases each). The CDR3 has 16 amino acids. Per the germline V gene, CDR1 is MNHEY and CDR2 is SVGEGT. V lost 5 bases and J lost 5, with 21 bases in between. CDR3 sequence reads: CASSQRQPGSGETQYF. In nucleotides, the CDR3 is TGTGCCAGCAGTCAAAGACAGCCGGGATCAGGGGAGACCCAGTACTTC.

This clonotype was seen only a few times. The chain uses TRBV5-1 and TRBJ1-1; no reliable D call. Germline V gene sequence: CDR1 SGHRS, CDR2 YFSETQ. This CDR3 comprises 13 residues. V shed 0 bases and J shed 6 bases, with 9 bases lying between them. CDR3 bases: TGCGCCAGCAGCTTGGGGGGTATCGCTGAAGCTTTCTTT. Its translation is CASSLGGIAEAFF.

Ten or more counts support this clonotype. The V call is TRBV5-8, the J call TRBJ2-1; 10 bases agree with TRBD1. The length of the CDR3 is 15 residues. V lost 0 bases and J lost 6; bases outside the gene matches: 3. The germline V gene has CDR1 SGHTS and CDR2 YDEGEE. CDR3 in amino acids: CASSLGTGGRNEQFF. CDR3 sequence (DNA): TGTGCCAGCAGCTTGGGGACAGGGGGTCGCAATGAGCAGTTCTTC.

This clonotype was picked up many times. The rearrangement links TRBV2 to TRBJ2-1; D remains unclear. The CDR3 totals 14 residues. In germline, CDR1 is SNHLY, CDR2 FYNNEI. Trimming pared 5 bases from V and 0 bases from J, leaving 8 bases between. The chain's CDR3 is CASSSLSSYNEQFF. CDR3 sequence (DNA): TGTGCCAGCAGTTCACTAAGCTCCTACAATGAGCAGTTCTTC.

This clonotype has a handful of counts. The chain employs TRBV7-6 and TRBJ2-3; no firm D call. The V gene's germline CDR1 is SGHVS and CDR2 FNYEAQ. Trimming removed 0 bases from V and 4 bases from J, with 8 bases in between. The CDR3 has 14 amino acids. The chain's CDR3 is CASSLAPSADTQYF. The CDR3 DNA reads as TGTGCCAGCAGCTTAGCTCCCTCGGCAGATACGCAGTATTTT.

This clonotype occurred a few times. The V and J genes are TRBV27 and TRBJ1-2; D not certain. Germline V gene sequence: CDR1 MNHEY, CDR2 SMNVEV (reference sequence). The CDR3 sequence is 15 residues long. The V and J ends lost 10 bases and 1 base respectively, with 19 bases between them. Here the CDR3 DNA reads TGTGCCACCAGAAGGAACGATGGCTTTAACTATGGCTACACCTTC. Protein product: CATRRNDGFNYGYTF.

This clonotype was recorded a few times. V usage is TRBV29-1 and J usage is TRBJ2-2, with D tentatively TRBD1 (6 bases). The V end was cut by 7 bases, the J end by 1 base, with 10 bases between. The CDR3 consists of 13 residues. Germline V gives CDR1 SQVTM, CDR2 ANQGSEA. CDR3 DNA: TGCAGCGCTTTCAGGGGGAACACCGGGGAGCTGTTTTTT. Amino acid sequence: CSAFRGNTGELFF.

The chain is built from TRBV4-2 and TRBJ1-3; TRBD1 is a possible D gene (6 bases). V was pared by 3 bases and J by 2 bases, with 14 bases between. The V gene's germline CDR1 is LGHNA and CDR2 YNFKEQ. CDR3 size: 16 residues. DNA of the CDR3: TGTGCCAGCAGCCAGCGACGAGGGGGGGCTGGAAACACCATATATTTT. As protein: CASSQRRGGAGNTIYF.

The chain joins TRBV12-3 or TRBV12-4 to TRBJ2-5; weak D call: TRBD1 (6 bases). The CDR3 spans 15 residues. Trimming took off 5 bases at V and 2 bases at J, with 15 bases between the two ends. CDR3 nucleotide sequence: TGTGCCAGCAGTAGAGGCAGGGGACGGCAAGAGACCCAGTACTTC. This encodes CASSRGRGRQETQYF.

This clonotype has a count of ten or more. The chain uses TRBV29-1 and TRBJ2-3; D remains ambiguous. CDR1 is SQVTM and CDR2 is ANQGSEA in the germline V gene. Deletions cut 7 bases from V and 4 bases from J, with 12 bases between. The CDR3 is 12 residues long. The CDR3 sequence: CSARSGADTQYF. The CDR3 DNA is TGCAGCGCGAGATCCGGCGCAGATACGCAGTATTTT.

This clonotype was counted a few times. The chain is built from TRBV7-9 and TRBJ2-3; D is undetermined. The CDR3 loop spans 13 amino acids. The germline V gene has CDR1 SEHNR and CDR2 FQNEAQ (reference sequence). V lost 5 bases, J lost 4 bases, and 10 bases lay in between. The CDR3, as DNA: TGTGCCAGCAGCCCTTCCTGGGCAGATACGCAGTATTTT. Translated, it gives CASSPSWADTQYF. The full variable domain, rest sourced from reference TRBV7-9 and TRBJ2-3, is DTGVSQNPRHKITKRGQNVTFRCDPISEHNRLYWYRQTLGQGPEFLTYFQNEAQLEKSRLLSDRFSAERPKGSFSTLEIQRTEQGDSAMYLCASSPSWADTQYFGPGTRLTVL.

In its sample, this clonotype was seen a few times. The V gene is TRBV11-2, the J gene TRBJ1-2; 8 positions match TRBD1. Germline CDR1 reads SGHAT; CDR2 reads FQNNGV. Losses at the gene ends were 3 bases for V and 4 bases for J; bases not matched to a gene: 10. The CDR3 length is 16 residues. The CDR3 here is CASSFASTGQGYGYTF. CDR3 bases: TGTGCCAGCAGCTTTGCTTCAACTGGACAGGGCTATGGCTACACCTTC. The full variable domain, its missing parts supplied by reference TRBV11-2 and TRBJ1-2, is EAGVAQSPRYKIIEKRQSVAFWCNPISGHATLYWYQQILGQGPKLLIQFQNNGVVDDSQLPKDRFSAERLKGVDSTLKIQPAKLEDSAVYLCASSFASTGQGYGYTFGSGTRLTVV.